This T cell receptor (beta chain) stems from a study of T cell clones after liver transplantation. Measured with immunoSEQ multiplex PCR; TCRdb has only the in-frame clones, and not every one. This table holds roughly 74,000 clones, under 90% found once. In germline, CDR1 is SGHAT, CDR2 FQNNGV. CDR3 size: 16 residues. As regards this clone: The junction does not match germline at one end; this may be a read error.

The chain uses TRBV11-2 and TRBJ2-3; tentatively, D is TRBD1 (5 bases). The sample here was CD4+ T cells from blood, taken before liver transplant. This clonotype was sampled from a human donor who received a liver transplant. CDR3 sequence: CASSSSTASLTNTQYF. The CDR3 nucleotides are TGTGCCAGCAGCAGCTCGACAGCGTCTCTCACAAATACGCAGTATTTT. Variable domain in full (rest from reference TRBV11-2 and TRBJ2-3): EAGVAQSPRYKIIEKRQSVAFWCNPISGHATLYWYQQILGQGPKLLIQFQNNGVVDDSQLPKDRFSAERLKGVDSTLKIQPAKLEDSAVYLCASSSSTASLTNTQYFGPGTRLTVL.